This is a list of T cell receptor beta chains from one sample in a study of control samples from healthy donors and cancer patients. Only in-frame clones appear in the TCRdb table, and some are missing; sequencing was by immunoSEQ multiplex PCR. This table holds roughly 120,000 clones, around 89% found once. The sequenced material came from blood. Receptor source: a woman aged 45 to 65 in good health. Each CDR3 is given with its conserved first and last residue. A D gene is named only where the DNA matches it firmly. Clone size is given for some rows only: seen once, a few or many times, or a class if the clone is expanded.

j_gene: TRBJ2-5; d_gene: -; v_gene: TRBV7-4; abundance: -; CDR3nt: TGTGCCAGCAGCTTAGTGATTAGGACGGAAGAGACCCAGTACTTC; CDR3aa: CASSLVIRTEETQYF
j_gene: TRBJ1-4; d_gene: -; v_gene: TRBV7-9; abundance: -; CDR3nt: TGTGCCAGCAGCAATCCCATCGAGGTTACTAATGAAAAACTGTTTTTT; CDR3aa: CASSNPIEVTNEKLFF
j_gene: TRBJ2-7; d_gene: TRBD1; v_gene: TRBV5-1; abundance: -; CDR3nt: TGCGCCAGCAGCTTGGTTACGGGGACAGGGGGTTACGAGCAGTACTTC; CDR3aa: CASSLVTGTGGYEQYF
j_gene: TRBJ1-6; d_gene: -; v_gene: TRBV27; abundance: -; CDR3nt: TGTGCCAGCAGCCACTGGGGGGGGCGAAATAATTCACCCCTCCACTTT; CDR3aa: CASSHWGGRNNSPLHF
j_gene: TRBJ2-3; d_gene: -; v_gene: TRBV7-8; abundance: -; CDR3nt: TGTGCCAGCAGCTTTTCCTCCGATACGCAGTATTTT; CDR3aa: CASSFSSDTQYF
j_gene: TRBJ2-5; d_gene: -; v_gene: TRBV11-2; abundance: -; CDR3nt: TGTGCCAGCAGCTTAGTCTTCCCCAGGGATGAGTACCAAGAGACCCAGTACTTC; CDR3aa: CASSLVFPRDEYQETQYF
j_gene: TRBJ2-5; d_gene: TRBD2; v_gene: TRBV9; abundance: -; CDR3nt: TGTGCCAGCAGCGTAGAGGCTAGCGGGGGGCTTGCGGAGACCCAGTACTTC; CDR3aa: CASSVEASGGLAETQYF
j_gene: TRBJ1-5; d_gene: -; v_gene: TRBV18; abundance: -; CDR3nt: TGTGCCAGCTCACAAGGGAGGGGCAATCAGCCCCAGCATTTT; CDR3aa: CASSQGRGNQPQHF
j_gene: TRBJ2-4; d_gene: -; v_gene: TRBV3-1/TRBV3-2; abundance: -; CDR3nt: TGTGCCAGCAGCCAAGTTCCGGGGGGCAGTCGCATTCAGTACTTC; CDR3aa: CASSQVPGGSRIQYF
j_gene: TRBJ2-1; d_gene: -; v_gene: TRBV5-6; abundance: -; CDR3nt: TGTGCCAGCAGCGTCACCGATGGGGAGCAGTTCTTC; CDR3aa: CASSVTDGEQFF
j_gene: TRBJ2-3; d_gene: TRBD2; v_gene: TRBV6-6; abundance: -; CDR3nt: TGTGCCAGCAGTCTAGCGGGGGCCAGGACTAGCACAGATACGCAGTATTTT; CDR3aa: CASSLAGARTSTDTQYF
j_gene: TRBJ2-7; d_gene: -; v_gene: TRBV30; abundance: once; CDR3nt: TGTGCCTTGGACGGCTACGAGCAGTACTTC; CDR3aa: CALDGYEQYF
j_gene: TRBJ1-2; d_gene: -; v_gene: TRBV24-1; abundance: -; CDR3nt: TGTGCCACCATGTTGGGGAACTATGGCTACACCTTC; CDR3aa: CATMLGNYGYTF
j_gene: TRBJ1-1; d_gene: -; v_gene: TRBV6-2/TRBV6-3; abundance: -; CDR3nt: TGTGCCAGCAGTTACGTGCTGGGGGCCGGAGAGAACACTGAAGCTTTCTTT; CDR3aa: CASSYVLGAGENTEAFF
j_gene: TRBJ1-1; d_gene: -; v_gene: TRBV10-3; abundance: few; CDR3nt: TGTGCCATCAGCAGTGGTAGTCCTGAAGCTTTCTTT; CDR3aa: CAISSGSPEAFF
j_gene: TRBJ1-1; d_gene: -; v_gene: TRBV7-9; abundance: -; CDR3nt: TGTGCCAGCAGCTATCAGGGAGGGGGAAACACTGAAGCTTTCTTT; CDR3aa: CASSYQGGGNTEAFF
j_gene: TRBJ1-1; d_gene: -; v_gene: TRBV10-1; abundance: -; CDR3nt: TGCGCCAGCAGGGGGACAATGAGGACTGAAGCTTTCTTT; CDR3aa: CASRGTMRTEAFF
j_gene: TRBJ2-3; d_gene: -; v_gene: TRBV27; abundance: -; CDR3nt: TGTGCCAGCAGTCCGGACGGTCTAGTCACAGATACGCAGTATTTT; CDR3aa: CASSPDGLVTDTQYF
j_gene: TRBJ2-2; d_gene: TRBD1; v_gene: TRBV5-1; abundance: -; CDR3nt: TGCGCCAGCAACTCTCGGACAGGGTTTACCGGGGAGCTGTTTTTT; CDR3aa: CASNSRTGFTGELFF
j_gene: TRBJ1-2; d_gene: -; v_gene: TRBV2; abundance: -; CDR3nt: TGTGCCAGCAGTGATTTCGGGACTTCTGGCTACACCTTC; CDR3aa: CASSDFGTSGYTF
j_gene: TRBJ2-1; d_gene: -; v_gene: TRBV19; abundance: -; CDR3nt: TGTGCCTCGTGGGACTTTCGCGGTGAGCAGTTCTTC; CDR3aa: CASWDFRGEQFF
j_gene: TRBJ2-2; d_gene: -; v_gene: TRBV2; abundance: -; CDR3nt: TGTGCCAGCAGGACGGAGAACACCGGGGAGCTGTTTTTT; CDR3aa: CASRTENTGELFF
j_gene: TRBJ1-6; d_gene: TRBD1; v_gene: TRBV7-6; abundance: -; CDR3nt: TGTGCCAGCAGCTCCCAGGGGGCTTTAAATTCACCCCTCCACTTT; CDR3aa: CASSSQGALNSPLHF
j_gene: TRBJ2-5; d_gene: TRBD1; v_gene: TRBV25-1; abundance: once; CDR3nt: TGTGCCAGCAGGACAGGGGGCTTTGAGGAGACCCAGTACTTC; CDR3aa: CASRTGGFEETQYF
j_gene: TRBJ2-5; d_gene: -; v_gene: TRBV18; abundance: -; CDR3nt: TGTGCCAGCTCACCCGGAGGGGGGAGTAGGCAAGAGACCCAGTACTTC; CDR3aa: CASSPGGGSRQETQYF
j_gene: TRBJ2-7; d_gene: -; v_gene: TRBV25-1; abundance: few; CDR3nt: TGTGCCAGCAGTGAACAGGAACCATACTACGAGCAGTACTTC; CDR3aa: CASSEQEPYYEQYF
j_gene: TRBJ2-2; d_gene: -; v_gene: TRBV30; abundance: -; CDR3nt: TGTGCGTGCGGGTGGCGGGGGCAGAACACCGGGGAGCTGTTTTTT; CDR3aa: CACGWRGQNTGELFF
j_gene: TRBJ1-6; d_gene: -; v_gene: TRBV30; abundance: -; CDR3nt: TGTGCCTGGACCTGGCGATATGGGGGGTCCTATAATTCACCCCTCCACTTT; CDR3aa: CAWTWRYGGSYNSPLHF
j_gene: TRBJ2-1; d_gene: -; v_gene: TRBV7-2; abundance: -; CDR3nt: TGTGCCAGCAGCCCCGAACCGACTAGTCTAGAGCAGTTCTTC; CDR3aa: CASSPEPTSLEQFF
j_gene: TRBJ2-7; d_gene: TRBD2; v_gene: TRBV6-6; abundance: once; CDR3nt: TGTGCCAGCAGTGGACTAGCGAAAATAACCTACGAGCAGTACTTC; CDR3aa: CASSGLAKITYEQYF
j_gene: TRBJ2-3; d_gene: -; v_gene: TRBV7-2; abundance: -; CDR3nt: TGTGCCAGCAGCCGCTTAGGGGGGGACACAGATACGCAGTATTTT; CDR3aa: CASSRLGGDTDTQYF
j_gene: TRBJ2-1; d_gene: -; v_gene: TRBV7-8; abundance: -; CDR3nt: TGTGCCAGCAGCTTAGCCCGGGGAAGCGGAAATGAGCAGTTCTTC; CDR3aa: CASSLARGSGNEQFF
j_gene: TRBJ1-5; d_gene: -; v_gene: TRBV19; abundance: -; CDR3nt: TGTGCCAGTCGGACGGGGGCCTTCTCGGACCAGCCCCAGCATTTT; CDR3aa: CASRTGAFSDQPQHF
j_gene: TRBJ2-4; d_gene: TRBD1; v_gene: TRBV7-2; abundance: -; CDR3nt: TGTGCCAGCAGCTTATTCGACAGGGGCCCAATATGCTTC; CDR3aa: CASSLFDRGPICF
j_gene: TRBJ2-5; d_gene: -; v_gene: TRBV3-1/TRBV3-2; abundance: -; CDR3nt: TGTGCCAGCAGCCCACGGGGACAGCGGGCAAGGGAGACCCAGTACTTC; CDR3aa: CASSPRGQRARETQYF
j_gene: TRBJ1-5; d_gene: -; v_gene: TRBV6-5; abundance: -; CDR3nt: TGTGCCAGCAGCCAGTATAAGAATCAGCCCCAGCATTTT; CDR3aa: CASSQYKNQPQHF
j_gene: TRBJ1-1; d_gene: -; v_gene: TRBV11-2; abundance: -; CDR3nt: TGTGCCAGCAGATCGGACGGCAACACTGAAGCTTTCTTT; CDR3aa: CASRSDGNTEAFF
j_gene: TRBJ1-2; d_gene: -; v_gene: TRBV19; abundance: -; CDR3nt: TGTGCTACGAACTGGGGGAGAAGGTATGGCTACACCTTC; CDR3aa: CATNWGRRYGYTF
j_gene: TRBJ1-1; d_gene: -; v_gene: TRBV30; abundance: -; CDR3nt: TGTGCCTGGAGTGTACGACGGAGAACTGAAGCTTTCTTT; CDR3aa: CAWSVRRRTEAFF
j_gene: TRBJ2-1; d_gene: -; v_gene: TRBV2; abundance: -; CDR3nt: TGTGCCAGCAGACAGGGATCCTACAATGAGCAGTTCTTC; CDR3aa: CASRQGSYNEQFF